This TCR beta chain appears in the sequencing data of a study of blood T cell repertoires in COVID-19. Study-level background: T cells, B-cell-depleted T cells, or PBMCs provided the cDNA or gDNA that served as material.

The table came from immunoSEQ multiplex PCR; TCRdb's copy has only in-frame clones and leaves some out. Here the sample spans 200,000 to 250,000 clones, more than 85% being singletons. The material sequenced was peripheral blood. The clonotype originates from a man aged 35-49 years with active or convalescent COVID-19.

CDR3: CASSPQQRGHSYEQYF. DNA of the CDR3: TGCGCCAGCAGCCCCCAACAGCGAGGACACTCCTACGAGCAGTACTTC. This chain uses TRBV5-1 with TRBJ2-7; D possibly corresponds to TRBD1 (5 bases). V lost 4 bases to trimming and J lost 0 bases, with 17 bases between them. Germline lookup yields CDR1 SGHRS and CDR2 YFSETQ. The CDR3 sequence is 16 residues long.